The sequence of this T cell receptor beta chain was determined in a study of OX40 agonist ivuxolimab in advanced cancers. Study-wide background: In this trial design, patients received ivuxolimab intravenously at 0.01 to 10 mg/kg every 2 weeks. Dose-escalation patients were diagnosed with hepatocellular carcinoma, melanoma, renal cell cancer or head and neck cancer.

The repertoire was sequenced with immunoSEQ multiplex PCR; TCRdb's copy has only in-frame clones and lacks some. The sample carries about 97,000 clones, around 85% recorded once. Exclusion applied to patients with autoimmune disease history or systemic immunosuppression. V lost 4 bases and J 4 bases, leaving 12 bases between the germline ends. Per germline, CDR1 SGHRS and CDR2 YFSETQ. The CDR3 length is 14 residues. Sequences were derived from CD4+ or CD8+ T cells sorted from blood, sampled in a trial of the OX40 agonist ivuxolimab. The V and J genes are TRBV5-1 and TRBJ2-1; D perhaps matches TRBD1 (5 bases). The clonotype originates from an adult with an advanced solid tumor such as melanoma, head and neck, liver or kidney cancer. CDR3 coding DNA: TGCGCCAGCAGCCAAGAACAGGTTTACAATGAGCAGTTCTTC. This gives the protein CASSQEQVYNEQFF.